This T cell receptor (beta chain) was retrieved from a study of T cells after somatic rescue of genetic block. The method was immunoSEQ multiplex PCR; TCRdb's version includes in-frame clones alone and lacks a portion of them. The sample shows tens of thousands of clones, less than 95% of them seen only once. Germline-derived CDR1 and CDR2 are SGHRS and YFSETQ. CDR3 length equals 15 residues. V was shortened by 5 bases and J by 0 bases, with 13 bases between the two germline ends. The receptor comes from a man aged 35-49 years. This chain joins TRBV5-1 and TRBJ2-3; weak D call: TRBD2 (6 bases). Sequenced: peripheral blood mononuclear cells (PBMCs). DNA of the CDR3: TGCGCCAGCAGGAGCGGCGGGGAGAGCACAGATACGCAGTATTTT. Translation gives CASRSGGESTDTQYF.